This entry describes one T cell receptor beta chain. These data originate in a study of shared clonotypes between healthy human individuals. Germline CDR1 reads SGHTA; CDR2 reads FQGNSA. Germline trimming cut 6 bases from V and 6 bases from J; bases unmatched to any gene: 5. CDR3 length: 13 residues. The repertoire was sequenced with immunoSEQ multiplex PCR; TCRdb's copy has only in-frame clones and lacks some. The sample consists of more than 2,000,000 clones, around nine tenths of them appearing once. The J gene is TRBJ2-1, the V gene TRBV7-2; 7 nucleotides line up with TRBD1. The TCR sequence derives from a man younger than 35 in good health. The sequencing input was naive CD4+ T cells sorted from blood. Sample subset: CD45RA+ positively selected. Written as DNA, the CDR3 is TGTGCCAGCAGACGGGACAGCATCAATGAGCAGTTCTTC. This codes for CASRRDSINEQFF.